A single sample gave rise to the 4 T cell receptor beta chains below, sequenced in a study of shared T cell receptors in the human thymus. Measured with immunoSEQ multiplex PCR; TCRdb has only the in-frame clones, and not every one. This table has about 730,000 clones, roughly 85% appearing once. A further study also used this sample, focusing on human thymus T cells.

Sequencing used thymocytes. All receptors derive from a girl less than two years old with a congenital heart defect.

This clone was observed a single time. The V gene is TRBV19, the J gene TRBJ2-5; tentative D call: TRBD1 (6 bases). Per the germline V gene, CDR1 is LNHDA and CDR2 is SQIVND (reference sequence). This CDR3 is built from 17 residues. Trimming removed 4 bases from V and 1 base from J, with 19 bases in between. Here the CDR3 reads CASSTPRVLRGQETQYF. DNA for the CDR3: TGTGCCAGTAGTACCCCCCGGGTTCTCAGGGGCCAAGAGACCCAGTACTTC.

This clone was observed once. V and J are TRBV7-9 and TRBJ1-2, with no clear D. The CDR3 runs to 13 residues. V was cut by 5 bases and J by 7 bases, with 14 bases left in between. The germline CDR1 and CDR2 sequences are SEHNR and FQNEAQ (reference sequence). The CDR3, as DNA: TGTGCCAGCAGCCCTCGACATGTTGGTGGCTACACCTTC. Translation: CASSPRHVGGYTF.

Comment on this clone: The junction and the germline gene differ at one end; a read error may be behind it. Other nucleotide sequences from this sample produce the same CDR3. V gene TRBV5-1 combines with J gene TRBJ1-1; 9 bases fit TRBD1. The germline gives CDR1 SGHRS, CDR2 YFSETQ. The CDR3 length is 15 residues. CDR3: CASSPGQGKGTEAFF. The CDR3 coding sequence is TGCGCCAGCAGCCCCGGACAGGGGAAAGGGACTGAAGCCTTCTTT. Full variable domain (rest looked up from reference TRBV5-1 and TRBJ1-1): KAGVTQTPRYLIKTRGQQVTLSCSPISGHRSVSWYQQTPGQGLQFLFEYFSETQRNKGNFPGRFSGRQFSNSRSEMNVSTLELGDSALYLCASSPGQGKGTEAFFGQGTRLTVV.

This clone came up once. This sequence joins TRBV6-1 and TRBJ1-2; 10 bases agree with TRBD1. V lost 5 bases and J lost 6; bases outside the gene matches: 6. Germline-derived CDR1 and CDR2 are MNHNS and SASEGT. The CDR3 extends over 14 amino acids. CDR3 DNA: TGTGCCAGCAGTCGGGACAGGGGCTGGCATGGCTACACCTTC. Translated, it gives CASSRDRGWHGYTF.